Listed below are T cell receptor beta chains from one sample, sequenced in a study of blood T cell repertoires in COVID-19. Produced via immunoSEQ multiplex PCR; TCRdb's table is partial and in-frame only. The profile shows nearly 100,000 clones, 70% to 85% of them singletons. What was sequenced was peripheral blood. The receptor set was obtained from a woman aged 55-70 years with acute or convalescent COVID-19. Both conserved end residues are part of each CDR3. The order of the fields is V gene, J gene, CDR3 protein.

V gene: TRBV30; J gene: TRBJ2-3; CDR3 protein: CAWSVRRRADTQYF
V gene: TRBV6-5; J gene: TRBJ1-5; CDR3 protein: CASSRTGDNQPQHF
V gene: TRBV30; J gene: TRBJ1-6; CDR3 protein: CAWSSRRKGSPLHF
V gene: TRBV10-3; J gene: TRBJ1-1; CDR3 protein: CAISGGAGTNTEAFF
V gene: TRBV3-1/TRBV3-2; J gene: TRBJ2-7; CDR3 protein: CASSQVNEQYF
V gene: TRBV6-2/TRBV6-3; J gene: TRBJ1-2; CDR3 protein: CASSYSERAPLYGYTF
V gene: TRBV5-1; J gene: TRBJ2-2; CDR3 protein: CASSSGTSVSGELFF
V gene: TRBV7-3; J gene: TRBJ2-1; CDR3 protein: CASSLTASGDSYNEQFF
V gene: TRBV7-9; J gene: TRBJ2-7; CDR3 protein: CASSLRSAASYEQYF
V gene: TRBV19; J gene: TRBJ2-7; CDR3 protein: CATSQRAGVNYEQYF
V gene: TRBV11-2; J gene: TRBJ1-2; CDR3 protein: CASSLTNRPSLNYGYTF
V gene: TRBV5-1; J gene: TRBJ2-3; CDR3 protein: CASSEPGVADTQYF
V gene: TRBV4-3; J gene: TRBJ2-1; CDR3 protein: CASSQELRGHNEQFF
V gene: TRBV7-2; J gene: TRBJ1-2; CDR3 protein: CASSAQQAYAYTF
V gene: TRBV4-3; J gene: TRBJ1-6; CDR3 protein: CASSQERGGHSPLHF
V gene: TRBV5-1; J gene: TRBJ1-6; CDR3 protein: CASSLTWTGNNSPLHF
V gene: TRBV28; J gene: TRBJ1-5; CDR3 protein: CASSFSLQGLGQPQHF
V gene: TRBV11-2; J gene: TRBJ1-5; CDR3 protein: CASRAGTGRQPQHF
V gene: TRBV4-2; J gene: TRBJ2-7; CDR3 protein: CASSQDLQSGVRTYEQYF
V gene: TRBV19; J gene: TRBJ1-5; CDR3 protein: CASLPGTGGVDGNQPQHF
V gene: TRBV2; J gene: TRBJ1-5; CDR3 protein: CASRATDNSNQPQHF
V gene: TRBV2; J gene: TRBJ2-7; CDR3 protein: CASSASGAEYF
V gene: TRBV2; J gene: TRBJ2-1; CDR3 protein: CASSDFGYEQFF
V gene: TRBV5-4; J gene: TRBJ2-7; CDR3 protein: CASSAGAGEQYF
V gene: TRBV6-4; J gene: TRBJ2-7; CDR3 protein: CASGGQGADEQYF
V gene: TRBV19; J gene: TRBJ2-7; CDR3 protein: CASSSQGSSYEQYF
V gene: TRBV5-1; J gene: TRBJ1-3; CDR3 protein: CASSFGTGGRLSGNTIYF
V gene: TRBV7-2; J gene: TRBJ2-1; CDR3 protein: CASDRGYNEQFF
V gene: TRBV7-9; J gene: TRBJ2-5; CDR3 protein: CASSLVAETQYF
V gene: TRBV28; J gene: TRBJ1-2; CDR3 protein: CASSSGGYGYTF
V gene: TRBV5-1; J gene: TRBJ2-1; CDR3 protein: CASSSGQGLYNEQFF
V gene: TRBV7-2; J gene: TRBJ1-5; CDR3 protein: CASSFTFGNQPQHF
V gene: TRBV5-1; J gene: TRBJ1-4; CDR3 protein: CASSLEQGAGEKLFF
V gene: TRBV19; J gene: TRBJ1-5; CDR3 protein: CASSPQGKGQPQHF
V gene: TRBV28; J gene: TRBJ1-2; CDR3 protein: CASSPPDRLRDGYTF
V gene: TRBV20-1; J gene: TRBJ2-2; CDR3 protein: CSASGLLNTGELFF
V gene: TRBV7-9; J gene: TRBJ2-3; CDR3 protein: CASSFGQGTDTQYF
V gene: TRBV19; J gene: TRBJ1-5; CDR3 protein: CASSIDSRRENQPQHF
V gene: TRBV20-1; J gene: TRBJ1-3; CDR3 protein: CSASFESSGNTIYF
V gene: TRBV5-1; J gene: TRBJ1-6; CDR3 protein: CASSLRGYGSPLHF